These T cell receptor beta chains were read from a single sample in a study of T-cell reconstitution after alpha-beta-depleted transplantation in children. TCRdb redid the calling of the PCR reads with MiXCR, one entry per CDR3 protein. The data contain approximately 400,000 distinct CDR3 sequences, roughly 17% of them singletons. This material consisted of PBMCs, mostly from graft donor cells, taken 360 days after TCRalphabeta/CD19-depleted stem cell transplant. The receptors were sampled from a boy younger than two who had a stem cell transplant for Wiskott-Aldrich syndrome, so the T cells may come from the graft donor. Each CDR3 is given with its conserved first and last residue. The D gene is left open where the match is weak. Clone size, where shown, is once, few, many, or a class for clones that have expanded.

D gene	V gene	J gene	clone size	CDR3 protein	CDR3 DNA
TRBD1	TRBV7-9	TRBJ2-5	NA	CASSNPGTGVRETQYF	TGTGCCAGCAGCAATCCCGGGACAGGGGTGCGGGAGACCCAGTACTTC
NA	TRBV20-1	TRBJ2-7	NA	CSANPIRGPYEQYF	TGCAGTGCTAATCCAATAAGGGGTCCCTACGAGCAGTACTTC
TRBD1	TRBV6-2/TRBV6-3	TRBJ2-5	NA	CASSRQGVRETQYF	TGTGCCAGCAGTCGACAGGGGGTAAGAGAGACCCAGTACTTC
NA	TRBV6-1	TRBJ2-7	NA	CASRLVFSSYEQYF	TGTGCCAGCAGACTAGTTTTTAGCTCCTACGAGCAGTACTTC
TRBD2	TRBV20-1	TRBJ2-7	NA	CSARGGGDTYEQYF	TGCAGTGCTAGAGGGGGGGGTGACACCTACGAGCAGTACTTC
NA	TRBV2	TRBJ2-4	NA	CTSSFIYQAGIAKNIQYF	TGTACCAGCAGTTTTATTTACCAGGCAGGTATAGCCAAAAACATTCAGTACTTC
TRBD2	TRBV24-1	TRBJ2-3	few	CATSAVETSGGTDTQYF	TGTGCCACCAGTGCCGTTGAAACTAGCGGAGGCACAGATACGCAGTATTTT
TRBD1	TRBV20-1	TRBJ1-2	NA	CSARGGEGQVYGYTF	TGCAGTGCTAGAGGAGGAGAGGGACAGGTCTATGGCTACACCTTC
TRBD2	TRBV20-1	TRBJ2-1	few	CSARVAAGEGYNEQFF	TGCAGTGCTAGAGTTGCGGCGGGAGAAGGCTACAATGAGCAGTTCTTC
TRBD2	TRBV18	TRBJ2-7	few	CASSPGLAGSSYEQYF	TGTGCCAGCTCTCCGGGACTAGCGGGGAGCTCCTACGAGCAGTACTTC
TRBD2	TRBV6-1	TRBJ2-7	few	CASNRLAGEVREQYF	TGTGCCAGCAACAGACTAGCGGGGGAGGTCCGGGAGCAGTACTTC
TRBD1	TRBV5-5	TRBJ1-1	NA	CASSGRDRTRLNTEAFF	TGTGCCAGCAGCGGCCGGGACAGGACTCGCCTGAACACTGAAGCTTTCTTT
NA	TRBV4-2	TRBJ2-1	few	CASSQGQNAEPNEQFF	TGTGCCAGCAGCCAAGGACAGAACGCCGAACCCAATGAGCAGTTCTTC
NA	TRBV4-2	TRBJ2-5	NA	CASSQEATPQETQYF	TGTGCCAGCAGCCAAGAAGCCACCCCACAAGAGACCCAGTACTTC
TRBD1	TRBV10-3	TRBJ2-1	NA	CATGTGHNEQFF	TGTGCCACCGGGACAGGTCACAATGAGCAGTTCTTC
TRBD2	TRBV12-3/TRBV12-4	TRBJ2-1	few	CASSPRTSGSGEQFF	TGTGCCAGCAGTCCTCGGACTAGCGGGAGTGGTGAGCAGTTCTTC
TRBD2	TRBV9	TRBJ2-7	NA	CASSVSSGESYEQYF	TGTGCCAGCAGCGTATCAAGCGGGGAATCCTACGAGCAGTACTTC
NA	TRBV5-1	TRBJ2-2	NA	CASSERGHTGELFF	TGCGCCAGCAGTGAGAGGGGTCACACCGGGGAGCTGTTTTTT
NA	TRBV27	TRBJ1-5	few	CASSWGSDQPQHF	TGTGCCAGCAGTTGGGGGTCTGATCAGCCCCAGCATTTT
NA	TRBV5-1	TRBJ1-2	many	CASSLGGTSYGYTF	TGCGCCAGCAGCTTGGGGGGCACGAGCTATGGCTACACCTTC
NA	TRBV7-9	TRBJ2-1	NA	CASSLASRWGTLNEQFF	TGTGCCAGCAGCTTAGCATCAAGGTGGGGGACCCTAAATGAGCAGTTCTTC
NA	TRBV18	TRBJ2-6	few	CASSPQGNGANVLTF	TGTGCCAGCTCACCACAGGGTAATGGGGCCAACGTCCTGACTTTC
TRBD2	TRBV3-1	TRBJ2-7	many	CASSEGLAGSYEQYF	TGTGCCAGCAGCGAGGGGCTAGCGGGATCCTACGAGCAGTACTTC
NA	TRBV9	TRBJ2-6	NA	CASSTMTVSGANVLTF	TGTGCCAGCAGCACCATGACAGTTTCTGGGGCCAACGTCCTGACTTTC
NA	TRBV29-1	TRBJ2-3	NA	CSARDRTDTQYF	TGCAGCGCCCGAGACCGCACAGATACGCAGTATTTT